This T cell receptor (beta chain) was found in a study of cytomegalovirus exposure and HLA in healthy donors (dated by TCRdb to about 2017). Describing the broader study: An earlier analysis of several hundred of the donors reported approximately 290 Gb of sequence data and some 100 million unique TCR beta sequences from 150 million to 200 million T cells. In addition to the first cohort of about 650 subjects, a separate validation cohort of 130 or so different subjects was used. A later analysis re-examined previously published TCR beta repertoires from more than 650 donors and added high-resolution HLA genotyping to investigate patterns of TCR occurrence. Both class I and class II loci were covered by HLA typing, at four-digit resolution. The T cell repertoires of 700 or so subjects were profiled by immunosequencing and related to cytomegalovirus serostatus. Among 350 to 400 genotyped donors of the cohort, an average of approximately 230,000 unique TCR beta nucleotide sequences were sequenced per donor, around 20% of them non-productive. Every discovery cohort repertoire had been produced on one sequencing platform. Donor age, sex, ethnicity and CMV serostatus were collected together with the repertoire data. An early release covering roughly 600 HLA-typed donors comprised 250 to 350 gigabases of sequencing data and some 79 million unique TCR sequences. In an earlier analysis of a few hundred of the donors, high-throughput TCR beta sequencing was used to judge whether each TCR beta V gene segment behaved as functional or pseudogenic. To predict cytomegalovirus infection status, the study combined high-throughput TCR immunosequencing, statistical association of individual TCRs with disease status, and machine learning. Among the approximately 420 genotyped donors, around 79% belonged to the genetic ancestry cluster associated with self-reported Caucasian donors. Rather than drawing on any new phenotypic data, the later analysis identified candidate immune exposures from TCR beta sequences and the way those sequences occurred across donors. A later genetic analysis used genome-wide SNP genotypes for about three fifths of the 666 donors, treating that subset as a discovery cohort. Because of strong linkage in the cohort, five DR-DQ haplotypes were treated as single units for association and clustering. The number of donors typed differed by locus, with about 629-630 for A, B, C, DRB1 and DQB1, approximately 500 for DQA1, 600 to 610 for DPA1, and roughly 450 for DPB1. The study aimed to test whether cataloging public T cell receptors could reveal signatures of past pathogen exposure.

In total, roughly 670 healthy bone marrow donors made up the cohort. At the time of sampling, every cohort member was nominally healthy, though immune exposures that went unrecorded were likely present. The donor tested CMV seropositive, placing the donor among the 290 or so seropositive members of the cohort. A peripheral blood sample was provided by each donor, and peripheral blood mononuclear cells were used for TCR beta sequencing. Genomic DNA extraction from the blood cell samples was performed with the Qiagen DNeasy Blood Extraction Kit. Here is what the overall study found, with its caveats: In an earlier analysis of 587 of the donors, most TCR beta V segments appeared in productive rearrangements about 87% or about 30% of the time, broadly matching IMGT annotations. Strong co-occurrence of HLA alleles, especially DR and DQ, made assigning TCR associations to individual alleles difficult. A few of the identified cytomegalovirus-associated TCR beta chains were confirmed in vitro to be specific for cytomegalovirus antigens. This cohort had only TCR beta chains sequenced, and the lack of alpha or paired-chain data limited which features could be detected. Sequencing depth was assumed to be roughly uniform across donors in the presence/absence analyses, though that assumption may not hold. The 87-base-pair reads could not distinguish some IMGT-functional V segments, including TRBV6-2 and TRBV6-3, so those segments were excluded. In a later analysis, around 17,000 TCR beta sequences were associated with specific HLA alleles at a false discovery rate of 0.05. The only immune exposure information available for the cohort was CMV serostatus. About 17 rarely observed V segments, including chromosome 9 orphons, were excluded from the earlier analysis of some 590 of the donors because counts were too low. An association between a missense DCLRE1C variant and V-gene and J-gene trimming of TCR beta chains was found in a later genetic analysis and replicated in an independent cohort. According to a later genetic analysis, donors in an Asian-associated ancestry cluster had fewer N-insertions in productive TCRs than the approximately 650-donor mean. Several of the top co-occurrence clusters appeared to be linked to parvovirus B19, influenza, CMV and Epstein-Barr virus, according to a later analysis. Most TCR sequences were seen in very few donors, while some public TCRs were found in many individuals. According to a later analysis, most CMV-associated TCR beta chains appeared to be HLA-restricted, and the HLA associations seemed to be driven largely by CMV exposure. A further reported finding was that TCR beta sequences accurately predicted the HLA-A and HLA-B alleles for most subjects in the first cohort. Linkage disequilibrium might explain the correlated functional status among segregating V segments, but an unknown experimental factor could not be ruled out. The authors suggested that the approach could potentially be generalized to other disease states and immunological phenotypes. A cluster of highly shared sequence variants was judged likely to represent a technical artifact of the sequencing pipeline. The study listed 150 to 200 TCR beta chains as associated with cytomegalovirus. A later analysis found that TCR association rates varied across HLA loci, with DRB1 alleles showing the most associated TCRs and HLA-C alleles the fewest. Because HLA typing was unavailable for some donors at each locus, only the typed subset was used in association tests. In a later analysis, HLA-associated TCR beta chains showed more clonal expansion and lower generation probabilities than non-associated chains that were equally common. Cytomegalovirus status was reported to be diagnosed by the classifier with high specificity and sensitivity in both the original and validation cohorts.

CDR1 and CDR2 are read off the germline V gene as SGDLS and YYNGEE. Relative to germline, V is 0 bases shorter and J is 3 bases shorter, with 9 bases between their ends. The CDR3 holds 14 amino acids from the cysteine to the phenylalanine. Kept here is only the CDR3 DNA, which spans 42 bases and is read in frame from base 1. The library was built by means of the immunoSEQ multiplex PCR assay. A mixture of 60 forward primers for TCR Vbeta segments and 13 reverse primers for TCR Jbeta segments was used in the multiplex PCR. The CDR3 region of rearranged TCR beta genes was amplified from genomic DNA with a multiplex PCR assay. On the Illumina HiSeq System, the amplified TCR beta libraries were sequenced as 87-base-pair reads. As for the original processing: Across the 670 or so repertoires, a later analysis counted tens of millions of unique TCR beta chains, roughly 11 million of which were shared by at least two donors. Raw reads were error-corrected and collapsed into unique sequences by a nearest-neighbor algorithm in which closely related sequences were merged to remove PCR and sequencing errors. V, D and J gene segments were assigned by aligning CDR3 sequences to IMGT reference sequences. For a sequence to be retained, a match of at least six nucleotides to both a V gene segment and a J gene segment was required. A rearrangement was called productive if the CDR3 had no stop codons and remained in frame with V and J, and every other rearrangement was called non-productive. Following IMGT convention, CDR3 was defined as the stretch from the second conserved V-encoded cysteine up to the conserved J-encoded phenylalanine. Sequences without an unambiguous match to a single V gene segment were excluded from the earlier analysis of about 630 of the donors. An earlier analysis of fewer than 750 of the donors called V segments functional above 56.7% productive rearrangements and segregating when the between-donor standard deviation exceeded 5%. A statistical classification framework was built for diagnosing cytomegalovirus status from the catalog of TCR beta chain sequences. V and J gene assignment, in a later analysis, came from comparing TCR nucleotide sequences with IMGT/GENE-DB human TR gene sequences. The TCRdist pipeline was used in a later analysis to assign CDR3 sequences and most-parsimonious VDJ recombination scenarios. A later analysis defined each TCR beta chain by its CDR3 amino acid sequence plus V-gene family, and excluded reads lacking a unique V-gene family. A later analysis removed 550 to 700 highly shared, low-generation-probability nucleotide sequences to deal with suspected cross-contamination and a sequencing artifact. For each public chain, a later analysis derived a clonal expansion index from normalized ranks of inferred template counts within each repertoire. In a later analysis, generation probabilities were computed with a VDJ recombination model fitted to out-of-frame rearrangements, and the resulting probabilities were checked against IGoR. A later analysis scored TCR-TCR, TCR-HLA and TCR-CMV co-occurrence with hypergeometric tests, applying a repertoire-size bias correction to TCR pairs. To estimate false discovery rates, a later analysis permuted the HLA or CMV assignments 20 times. In a later analysis, co-occurring TCRs were grouped using DBSCAN, with TCRdist sequence similarity added in when clustering inside HLA-allele-positive subsets. Repertoires with fewer than 30,000 or more than 120,000 public chains, plus five repertoires with anomalous nucleotide sharing, were excluded from co-occurrence clustering. What TCRdb holds here is the immuneACCESS table cut down to in-frame rearrangements. Part of the clones is not present; checked against another copy, under half of the missing clones reflect an unresolved V gene, and the others are unexplained. That table is the source of V, J and clone size, and D and trimming were worked out from the DNA. Here the sample has more than 200,000 clones; roughly 82% occur a single time. About 6.1% of the sample comes from the top ten.

Turning to this clone: Its binding antigen is unknown. Base qualities are not provided; no much larger clone lies one nucleotide away.

The sample comprised PBMCs. The clonotype comes from a man aged 35-49 years in good health and CMV-seropositive. This receptor chain uses TRBV9 and TRBJ2-5; TRBD1 is possibly the D segment (5 matching bases). The DNA sequence reads TGTGCCAGCAGCGTAGTAGGGGCAGAAGAGACCCAGTACTTC. Its translation reads: CASSVVGAEETQYF.